Below are 11 T cell receptor beta chains sequenced from a single sample in a study of blood T cell repertoires in COVID-19. Method: immunoSEQ multiplex PCR; TCRdb's copy keeps in-frame clones and lacks some. The table shows 85,000 to 120,000 clones, with more than 85% occurring only once. Sequencing was performed on peripheral blood. Receptors were obtained from a man over 45 with active or convalescent COVID-19.

The chain employs TRBV3-1 (or the pseudogene TRBV3-2) and TRBJ1-3; no definite D call. V shed 4 bases and J shed 0 bases, with 10 bases lying between them. The CDR3 runs 15 residues. The V gene's germline CDR1 is LGHDT and CDR2 YNNKEL (reference sequence). The CDR3 region has the DNA TGTGCCAGCAGCCCCCTGGCCCTCTCTGGAAACACCATATATTTT. It encodes CASSPLALSGNTIYF.

This clone appeared a few times. The gene calls are TRBV24-1 and TRBJ2-2; D not certain. CDR1 KGHDR and CDR2 SFDVKD come from the germline V gene. The CDR3 is 17 residues long. V gave up 3 bases and J gave up 9 bases, with 22 bases separating them. The CDR3 DNA sequence: TGTGCCACCAGTGATCCCGGAGACCGTGGAAAAGGATGGGAGCTGTTTTTT. Protein sequence: CATSDPGDRGKGWELFF.

The gene calls are TRBV19 and TRBJ2-4; D gene ambiguous. The CDR3 consists of 11 residues. V was cut by 7 bases and J by 6 bases, with 7 bases left in between. Per the germline V gene, CDR1 is LNHDA and CDR2 is SQIVND (reference sequence). In DNA form, the CDR3 reads TGTGCCAGTACCCCGGGAAACATTCAGTACTTC. This sequence encodes CASTPGNIQYF.

In its sample, this clone was seen a few times. The V gene is TRBV11-2, the J gene TRBJ1-2, with TRBD1 matching over 8 bases. Losses at the gene ends were 6 bases for V and 4 bases for J; bases not matched to a gene: 10. Per the germline V gene, CDR1 is SGHAT and CDR2 is FQNNGV. The CDR3 sequence is 15 residues long. CDR3 nucleotides: TGTGCCAGCAGTTTTACAGGGGGTTCTCCCTATGGCTACACCTTC. This gives the protein CASSFTGGSPYGYTF.

The chain has TRBV30 and TRBJ1-2; D is ambiguous. Deletions cut 4 bases from V and 2 bases from J, with 8 bases between. This CDR3 comprises 12 residues. Germline CDR1 GTSNPN, CDR2 SVGIG (reference sequence). CDR3 DNA: TGTGCCTGGACACGGGAAAACTATGGCTACACCTTC. It yields the protein CAWTRENYGYTF.

The V and J genes are TRBV6-2 or TRBV6-3 and TRBJ2-2; 7 bases are a match to TRBD1. V shed 4 bases, J shed 2 bases, and the junction held 4 bases outside the gene matches. Germline CDR1 reads MNHEY; CDR2 reads SVGEGT. The CDR3 is made up of 15 amino acids. As DNA, the CDR3 is TGTGCCAGCAGTTCCGGGACAGTAAACACCGGGGAGCTGTTTTTT. Its translation: CASSSGTVNTGELFF.

This clone appeared once. The V gene is TRBV5-1, the J gene TRBJ1-1, with TRBD1 matching 7 bases. CDR1 SGHRS and CDR2 YFSETQ come from the germline V gene. J was trimmed by 1 base and V by 4 bases; bases with no gene match: 4. This CDR3 has 14 amino acids. This chain's CDR3 is CASSPGTANTEAFF. The CDR3 bases are TGCGCCAGCAGCCCCGGGACAGCGAACACTGAAGCTTTCTTT.

The chain carries TRBV7-2 and TRBJ2-2; D possibly corresponds to TRBD2 (6 bases). The CDR3 consists of 14 residues. CDR1 is SGHTA, CDR2 FQGNSA, per germline. Between the trimmed V and J ends, which lost 5 bases and 4 bases, there was a span of 11 bases. The CDR3 coding sequence is TGTGCCAGCAGCCGGTCGGGGGTCACCGGGGAGCTGTTTTTT. Its translation is CASSRSGVTGELFF.

The chain has TRBV6-1 and TRBJ2-1; 7 positions match TRBD1. The CDR3 contains 16 residues. V shed 4 bases and J 7 bases; nucleotides not matched to a gene: 13. The germline gives CDR1 MNHNS, CDR2 SASEGT. CDR3 loop: CASSARQGQVWNEQFF. For the CDR3, the DNA is TGTGCCAGCAGTGCCCGACAGGGACAAGTGTGGAATGAGCAGTTCTTC.

J is TRBJ2-2 and V is TRBV5-1, with 9 nucleotides matching TRBD2. The V and J ends lost 2 bases and 5 bases, in that order; junction bases with no gene match: 7. Per the germline V gene, CDR1 is SGHRS and CDR2 is YFSETQ. This CDR3 region has 16 residues. The CDR3 coding sequence is TGCGCCAGCAGCTTAGGAAGCGGGGGGCGTACCGGGGAGCTGTTTTTT. Translated: CASSLGSGGRTGELFF.

In nucleotides, the CDR3 is TGCGCCAGCAGACCCGGACTAGCGGGGTTCTCAGATACGCAGTATTTT. Translating gives CASRPGLAGFSDTQYF. The V call is TRBV5-1, the J call TRBJ2-3; 12 nucleotides line up with TRBD2. Germline CDR1 is SGHRS and CDR2 is YFSETQ. Germline trimming cut 5 bases from V and 4 bases from J; bases unmatched to any gene: 8. CDR3 length: 16 amino acids.